By share of the sample, the clone carrying this T cell receptor (beta chain) is medium-sized. This specimen comes from a study of spatial heterogeneity in lung cancer. The overall study: Unique TCR and UMI combinations averaged more than ten appearances each in raw reads.

As for time point: sample taken at primary tumor resection. Samples were obtained from approximately 72 donors, all untreated early-stage non-small cell lung cancer patients. Whole RNA came from tumor, nontumor lung or frozen PBMC and was sequenced without being sorted. Unique molecular identifiers, one per molecule, were present on every TCR cDNA molecule. TCRdb itself ran the 5' RACE reads through MiXCR, one entry per CDR3 protein. The sample has about 5,000 distinct CDR3 sequences; 5.1% are singletons. Between the trimmed V and J ends, which lost 8 bases and 0 bases, there was a span of 16 bases. Germline CDR1 is ENHRY and CDR2 is SYGVKD. There are 16 residues in the CDR3.

The J gene is TRBJ2-2, the V gene TRBV10-3; D unclear. This specimen was normal lung tissue next to the tumor, taken at surgery. The clonotype originates from a female donor with early-stage non-small cell lung cancer. The CDR3 DNA follows: TGTGCCATCCCGAGGAGTCTGGGATCGAACACCGGGGAGCTGTTTTTT. This gives the protein CAIPRSLGSNTGELFF.